This entry concerns a single T cell receptor (beta chain). This entry belongs to a study of blood T cells in healthy people across ages. Alongside a J-beta primer mix, a sample-barcoded 5' primer served in a second PCR lasting roughly 6 to 11 cycles. Each CDR3 protein gets one entry after TCRdb re-called the 5' RACE reads with MiXCR. The data contain about a million distinct CDR3 sequences, roughly 51% of them seen just once; the ten biggest clones take up around 21%. Material: blood. This receptor was taken from a woman between 55 and 75 years old in good health.

The CDR3 spells CASPTGQGFYEQYF. The CDR3 DNA reads TGTGCCAGCCCAACGGGACAGGGGTTCTACGAGCAGTACTTC. The chain joins TRBV18 to TRBJ2-7; TRBD1 aligns across 10 bases. Germline assignment: CDR1 KGHSH and CDR2 LQKENI. CDR3 length equals 14 residues. V shed 8 bases and J 3 bases; nucleotides not matched to a gene: 7.